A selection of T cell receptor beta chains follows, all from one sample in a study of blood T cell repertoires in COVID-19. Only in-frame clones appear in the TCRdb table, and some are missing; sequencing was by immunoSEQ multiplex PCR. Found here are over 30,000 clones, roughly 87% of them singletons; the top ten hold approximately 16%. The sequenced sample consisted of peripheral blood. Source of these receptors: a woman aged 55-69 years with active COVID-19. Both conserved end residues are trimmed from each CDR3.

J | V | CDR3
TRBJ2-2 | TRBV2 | ASSEALRGGTGELF
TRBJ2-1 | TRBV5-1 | ASSLDRHSVYNEQF
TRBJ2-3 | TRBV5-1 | ASSLALAGGADTQY
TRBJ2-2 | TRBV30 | AWSVGGSGTGELF
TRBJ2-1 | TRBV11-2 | ASSVDYPSSYNEQF
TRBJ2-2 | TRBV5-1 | ASSLWPFTGVSTGELF
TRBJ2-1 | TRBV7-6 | ASSLEARGGPSDEQF
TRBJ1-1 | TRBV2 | ASSGQVNTEAF
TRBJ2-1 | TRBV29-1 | SVGSSGGYNEQF
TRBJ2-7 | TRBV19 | ASTPGTSGNGLY
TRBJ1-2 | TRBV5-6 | ASRWTGGSLGYGYT
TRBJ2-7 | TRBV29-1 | SVAVGTADEQY
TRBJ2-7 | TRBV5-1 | ASSATSGGAFDEQY
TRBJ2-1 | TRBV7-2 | ASKTGGYNEQF
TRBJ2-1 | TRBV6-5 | ASAPSRVGEQF
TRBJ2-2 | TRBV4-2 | ASSQEATSGRNGELF
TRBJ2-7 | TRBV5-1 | ASSLLGWRGNNEQY
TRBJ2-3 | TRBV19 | ASSDSASGATDTQY
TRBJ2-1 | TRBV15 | ATSRARQVDNEQF
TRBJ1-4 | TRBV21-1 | ASSKGSATGRREKLF
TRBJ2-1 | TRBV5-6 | ASGGVSYNEQF
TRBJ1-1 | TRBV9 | ASSVGQGLGTEAF
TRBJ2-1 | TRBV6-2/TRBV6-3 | ASSTRLAPESYNEQF
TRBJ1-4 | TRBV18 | ASSPSRVDNEKLF
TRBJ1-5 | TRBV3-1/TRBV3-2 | ASSQGVPTLHQPQH
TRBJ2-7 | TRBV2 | ASGGIGWRGQY
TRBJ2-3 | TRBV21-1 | ASSKARDCTDTQY
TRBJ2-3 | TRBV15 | ATSRPGTSGGDTQY
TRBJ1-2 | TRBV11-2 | ASSFSGDYGYT
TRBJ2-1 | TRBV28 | ASSLGLAGVDEQF
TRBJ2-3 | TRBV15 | ATSKGSGGAKDTQY
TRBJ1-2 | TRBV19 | ASSEGAGGYT
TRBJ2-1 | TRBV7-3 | ASSSGLAGDEQF
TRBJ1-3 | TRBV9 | ASSVGQGVGNTIY
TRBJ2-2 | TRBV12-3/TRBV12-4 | ASSPGTGELF
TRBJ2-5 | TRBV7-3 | ASSATGTGETQY
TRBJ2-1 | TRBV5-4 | ASSLAVRLGVYNEQF
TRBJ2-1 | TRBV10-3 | AISAGREQF
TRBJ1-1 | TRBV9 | ASSVDGTGEIRTEAF
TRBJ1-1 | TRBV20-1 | SARAYTEAF
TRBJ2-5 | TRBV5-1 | ASSLAGTQETQY
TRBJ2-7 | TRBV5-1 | ASSPYTGSSYEQY
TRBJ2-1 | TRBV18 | ASSPSIAGGPNEQF
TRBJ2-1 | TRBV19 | ASSIVSGRNNEQF
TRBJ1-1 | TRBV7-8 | ASSLVDRMNTEAF
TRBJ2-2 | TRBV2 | ASTMSSGGIGELF
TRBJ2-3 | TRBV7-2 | ASSSRGTSDTDTQY
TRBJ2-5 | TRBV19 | ASSELAGQETQY
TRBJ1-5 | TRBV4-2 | ASSQELAGGQPQH
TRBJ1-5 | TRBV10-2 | ASSDMDRPNQPQH
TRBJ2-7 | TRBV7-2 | ASTRAGGTYYEQY
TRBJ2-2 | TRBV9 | ASSVSLKTNTGELF
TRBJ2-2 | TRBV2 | ASSSRQTTGELF
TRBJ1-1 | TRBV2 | ASTRQALMRNTEAF